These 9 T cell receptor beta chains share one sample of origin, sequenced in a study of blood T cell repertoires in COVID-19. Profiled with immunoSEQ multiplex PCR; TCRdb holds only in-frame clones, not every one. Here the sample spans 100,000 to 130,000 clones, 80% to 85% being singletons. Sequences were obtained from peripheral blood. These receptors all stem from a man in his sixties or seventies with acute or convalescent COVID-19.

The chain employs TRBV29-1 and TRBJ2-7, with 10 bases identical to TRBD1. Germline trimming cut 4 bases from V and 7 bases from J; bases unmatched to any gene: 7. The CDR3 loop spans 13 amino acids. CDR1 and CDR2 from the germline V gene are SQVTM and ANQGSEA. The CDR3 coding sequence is TGCAGCGTTGTTCGGGACAGGGGTATTGAGCAGTACTTC. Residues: CSVVRDRGIEQYF.

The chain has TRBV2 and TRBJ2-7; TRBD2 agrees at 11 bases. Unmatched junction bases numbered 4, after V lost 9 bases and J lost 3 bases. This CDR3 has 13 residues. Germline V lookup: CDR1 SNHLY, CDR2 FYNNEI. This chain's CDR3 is CASRLAGSYEQYF. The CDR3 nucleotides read TGTGCCAGTCGACTAGCGGGGAGCTACGAGCAGTACTTC.

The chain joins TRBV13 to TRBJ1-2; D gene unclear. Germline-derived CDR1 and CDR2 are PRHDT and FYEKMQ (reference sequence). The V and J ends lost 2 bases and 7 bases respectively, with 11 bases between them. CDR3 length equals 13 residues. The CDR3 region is CASSLSRGSGYTF. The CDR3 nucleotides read TGTGCCAGCAGCTTATCCCGGGGAAGTGGCTACACCTTC.

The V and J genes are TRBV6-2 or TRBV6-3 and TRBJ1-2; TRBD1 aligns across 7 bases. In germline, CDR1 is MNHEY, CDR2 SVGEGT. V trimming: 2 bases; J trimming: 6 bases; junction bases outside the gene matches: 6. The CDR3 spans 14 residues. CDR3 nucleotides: TGTGCCAGCAGTTACCAGGGGGGCGTTAATGGCTACACCTTC. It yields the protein CASSYQGGVNGYTF.

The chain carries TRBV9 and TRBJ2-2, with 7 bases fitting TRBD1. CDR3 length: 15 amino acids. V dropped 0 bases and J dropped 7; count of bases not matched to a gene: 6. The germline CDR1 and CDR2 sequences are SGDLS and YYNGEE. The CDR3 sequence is CASSVVQGQSGELFF. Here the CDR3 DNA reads TGTGCCAGCAGCGTAGTACAGGGGCAAAGCGGGGAGCTGTTTTTT.

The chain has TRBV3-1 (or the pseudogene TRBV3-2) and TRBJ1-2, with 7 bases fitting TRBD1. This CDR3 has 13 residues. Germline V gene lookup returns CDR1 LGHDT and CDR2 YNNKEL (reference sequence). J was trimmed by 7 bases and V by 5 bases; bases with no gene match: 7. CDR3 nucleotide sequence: TGTGCCAGCAGCTCAAGGGGGCGCGGTGGCTACACCTTC. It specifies CASSSRGRGGYTF.

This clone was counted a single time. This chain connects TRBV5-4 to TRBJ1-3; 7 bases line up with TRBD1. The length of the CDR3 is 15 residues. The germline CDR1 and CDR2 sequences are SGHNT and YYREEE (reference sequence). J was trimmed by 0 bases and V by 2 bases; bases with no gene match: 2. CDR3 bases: TGTGCCAGCAGCTTTGCAGGGGGCTCTGGAAACACCATATATTTT. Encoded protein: CASSFAGGSGNTIYF.

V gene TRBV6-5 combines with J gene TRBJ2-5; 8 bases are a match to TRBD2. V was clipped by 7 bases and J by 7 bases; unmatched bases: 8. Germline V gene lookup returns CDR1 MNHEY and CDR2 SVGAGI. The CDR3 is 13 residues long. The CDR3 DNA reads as TGTGCCAGCACGGGCGGGGGGACTGGGACCCAGTACTTC. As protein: CASTGGGTGTQYF.

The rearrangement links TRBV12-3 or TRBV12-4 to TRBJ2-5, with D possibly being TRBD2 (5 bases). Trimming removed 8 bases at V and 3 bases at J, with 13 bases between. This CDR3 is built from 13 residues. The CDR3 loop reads CASRRNGEETQYF. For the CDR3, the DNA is TGTGCCAGCCGCCGGAACGGGGAAGAGACCCAGTACTTC.